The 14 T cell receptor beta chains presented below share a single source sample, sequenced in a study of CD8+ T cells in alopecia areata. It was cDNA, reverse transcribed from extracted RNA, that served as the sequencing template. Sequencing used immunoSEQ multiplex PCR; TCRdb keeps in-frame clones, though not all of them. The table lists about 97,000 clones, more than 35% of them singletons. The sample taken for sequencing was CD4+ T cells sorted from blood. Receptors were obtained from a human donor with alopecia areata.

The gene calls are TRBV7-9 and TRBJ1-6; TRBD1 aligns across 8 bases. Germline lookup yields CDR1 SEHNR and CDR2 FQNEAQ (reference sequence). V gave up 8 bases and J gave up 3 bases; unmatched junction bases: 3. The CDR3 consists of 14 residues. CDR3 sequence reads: CASGGTGYNSPLHF. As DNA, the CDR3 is TGTGCCAGCGGGGGGACAGGCTATAATTCACCCCTCCACTTT.

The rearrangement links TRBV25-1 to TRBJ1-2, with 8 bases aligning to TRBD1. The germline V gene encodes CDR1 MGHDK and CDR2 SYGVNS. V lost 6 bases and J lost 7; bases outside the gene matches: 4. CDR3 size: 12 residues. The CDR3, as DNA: TGTGCCAGCAGGACAGGGGTCTCTGGCTACACCTTC. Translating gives CASRTGVSGYTF.

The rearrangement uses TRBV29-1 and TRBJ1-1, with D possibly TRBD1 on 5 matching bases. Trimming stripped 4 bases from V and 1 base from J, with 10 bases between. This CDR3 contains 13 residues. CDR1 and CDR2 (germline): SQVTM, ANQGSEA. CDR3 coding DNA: TGCAGCGTTGGTAGGGGAGGGAACACTGAAGCTTTCTTT. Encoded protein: CSVGRGGNTEAFF.

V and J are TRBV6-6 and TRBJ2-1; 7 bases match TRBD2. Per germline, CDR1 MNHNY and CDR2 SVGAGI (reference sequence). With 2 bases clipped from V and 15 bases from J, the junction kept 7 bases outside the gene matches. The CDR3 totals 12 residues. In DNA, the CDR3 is TGTGCCAGCAGTTACGGTGGGCGGGAGAGGTTCTTC. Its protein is CASSYGGRERFF.

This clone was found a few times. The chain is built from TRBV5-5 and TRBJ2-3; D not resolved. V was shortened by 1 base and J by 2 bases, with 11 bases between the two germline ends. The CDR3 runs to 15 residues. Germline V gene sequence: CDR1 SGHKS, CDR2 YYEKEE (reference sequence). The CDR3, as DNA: TGTGCCAGCAGCTTGCTAACCCAACTCACAGATACGCAGTATTTT. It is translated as CASSLLTQLTDTQYF. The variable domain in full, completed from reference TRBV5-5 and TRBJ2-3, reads DAGVTQSPTHLIKTRGQQVTLRCSPISGHKSVSWYQQVLGQGPQFIFQYYEKEERGRGNFPDRFSARQFPNYSSELNVNALLLGDSALYLCASSLLTQLTDTQYFGPGTRLTVL.

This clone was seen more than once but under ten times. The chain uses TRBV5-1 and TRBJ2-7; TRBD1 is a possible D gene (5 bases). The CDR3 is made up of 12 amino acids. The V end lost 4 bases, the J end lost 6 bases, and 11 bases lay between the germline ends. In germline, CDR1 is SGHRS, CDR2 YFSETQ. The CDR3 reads CASSVDQGEQYF. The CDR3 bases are TGCGCCAGCAGCGTGGACCAGGGCGAGCAGTACTTC.

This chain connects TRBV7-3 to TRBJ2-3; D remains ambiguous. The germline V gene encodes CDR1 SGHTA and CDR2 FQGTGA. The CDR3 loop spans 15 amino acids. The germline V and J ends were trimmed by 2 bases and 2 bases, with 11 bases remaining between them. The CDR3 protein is CASSLLIRATDTQYF. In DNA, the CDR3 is TGTGCCAGCAGCTTATTAATCAGAGCCACAGATACGCAGTATTTT.

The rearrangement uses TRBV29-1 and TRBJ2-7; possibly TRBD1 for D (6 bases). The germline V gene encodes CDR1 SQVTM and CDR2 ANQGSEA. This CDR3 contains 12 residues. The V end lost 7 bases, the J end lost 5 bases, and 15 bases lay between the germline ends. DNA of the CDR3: TGCAGCGCTAGACGCACAGGGAACGAGCAGTACTTC. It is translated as CSARRTGNEQYF.

CDR3 DNA sequence: TGTGCCAGCTCACCACAAACAGGGGTTAGCAATCAGCCCCAGCATTTT. Amino acid sequence: CASSPQTGVSNQPQHF. The V call is TRBV18, the J call TRBJ1-5; 7 bases align to TRBD1. The germline gives CDR1 KGHSH, CDR2 LQKENI. This CDR3 is 16 amino acids long. The trim removed 1 base at V and 0 bases at J, leaving 3 bases unmatched. The whole variable domain, filled in from reference TRBV18 and TRBJ1-5, reads NAGVMQNPRHLVRRRGQEARLRCSPMKGHSHVYWYRQLPEEGLKFMVYLQKENIIDESGMPKERFSAEFPKEGPSILRIQQVVRGDSAAYFCASSPQTGVSNQPQHFGDGTRLSIL.

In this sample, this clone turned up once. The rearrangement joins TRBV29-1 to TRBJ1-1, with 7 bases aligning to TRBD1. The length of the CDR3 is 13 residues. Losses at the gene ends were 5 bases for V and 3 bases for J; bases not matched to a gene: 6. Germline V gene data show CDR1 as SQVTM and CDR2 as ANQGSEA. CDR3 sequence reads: CSVHPQGYTEAFF. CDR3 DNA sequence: TGCAGCGTTCACCCACAGGGGTACACTGAAGCTTTCTTT.

The CDR3 DNA reads TGTGCCAGCAGCTTGGACGTAAATCAGCCCCAGCATTTT. It encodes CASSLDVNQPQHF. The chain carries TRBV5-4 and TRBJ1-5; the D is unclear. The CDR3 has 13 amino acids. CDR1 and CDR2 from the germline V gene are SGHNT and YYREEE (reference sequence). Trimming pared 0 bases from V and 4 bases from J, leaving 5 bases between.

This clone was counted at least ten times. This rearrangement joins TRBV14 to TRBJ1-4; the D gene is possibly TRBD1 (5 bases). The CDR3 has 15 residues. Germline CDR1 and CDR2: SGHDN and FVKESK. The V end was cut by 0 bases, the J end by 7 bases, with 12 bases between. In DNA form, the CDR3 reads TGTGCCAGCAGCCAAGATCAGGGAAGGGCTGAAAAACTGTTTTTT. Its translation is CASSQDQGRAEKLFF.

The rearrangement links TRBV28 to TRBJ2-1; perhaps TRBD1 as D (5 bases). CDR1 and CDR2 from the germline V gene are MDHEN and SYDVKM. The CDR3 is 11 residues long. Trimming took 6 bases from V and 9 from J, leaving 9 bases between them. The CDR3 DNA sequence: TGTGCCAGCAGAGCAGGGATTGAGCAGTTCTTC. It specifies CASRAGIEQFF.

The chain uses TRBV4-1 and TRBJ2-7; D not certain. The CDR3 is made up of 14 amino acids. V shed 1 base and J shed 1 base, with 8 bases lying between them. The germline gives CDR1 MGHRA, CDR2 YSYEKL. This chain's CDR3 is CASSQVGGSYEQYF. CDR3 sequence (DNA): TGCGCCAGCAGCCAAGTCGGCGGATCCTACGAGCAGTACTTC.